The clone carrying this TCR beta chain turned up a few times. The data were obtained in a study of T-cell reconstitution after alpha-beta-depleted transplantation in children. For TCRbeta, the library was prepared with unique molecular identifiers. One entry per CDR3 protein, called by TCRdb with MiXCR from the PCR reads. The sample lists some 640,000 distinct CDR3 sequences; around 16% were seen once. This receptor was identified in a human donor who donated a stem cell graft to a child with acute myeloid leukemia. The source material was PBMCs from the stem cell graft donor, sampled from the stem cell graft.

The CDR3 coding sequence is TGTGCCAGCAGTTTCCCATGGTCACCCCTCCACTTT. Translation: CASSFPWSPLHF. The chain is built from TRBV6-2 or TRBV6-3 and TRBJ1-6; D unclear. V was shortened by 4 bases and J by 10 bases, with 8 bases between the two germline ends. CDR3 length: 12 amino acids. Germline loops: CDR1 MNHEY, CDR2 SVGEGT.